One sample yielded the 11 T cell receptor beta chains listed below, sequenced in a study of monozygotic twins with inflammatory bowel disease. TCRdb processed the 5' RACE reads again and assigns one entry to each CDR3 protein, with no DNA. The sample features nearly 450,000 distinct CDR3 sequences, with more than 2% in its top ten. The sample consisted of blood. The receptors here all came from a human donor with ulcerative colitis or Crohn's disease, or a healthy co-twin of an affected twin (not recorded which).

The chain has TRBV7-2 and TRBJ1-1; TCRdb outputs TRBD1, but without DNA this stays unchecked. The CDR3 totals 14 residues. Looked up from germline, CDR1 is SGHTA and CDR2 is FQGNSA. CDR3 loop: CASSAGHMNTEAFF.

The chain joins TRBV7-8 to TRBJ2-7; no DNA is available, so the TRBD1 call from TCRdb remains unchecked. The CDR3 consists of 15 residues. Per the germline V gene, CDR1 is SGHVS and CDR2 is FQNEAQ. CDR3: CASRLSSLRTYEQYF.

The rearrangement joins TRBV3-1 to TRBJ1-3. Germline CDR1 reads LGHDT; CDR2 reads YNNKEL (reference sequence). This CDR3 has 16 amino acids. CDR3 protein: CASSQDASGTGNTIYF.

The chain employs TRBV5-1 and TRBJ2-1; TCRdb indicates TRBD2, and absent DNA this call remains unverified. This CDR3 spans 16 amino acids. The germline gives CDR1 SGHRS, CDR2 YFSETQ. The CDR3 protein is CASSLNSLAGNNEQFF.

The CDR3 sequence: CASSGTGAPGELFF. The chain links TRBV9 to TRBJ2-2; the TCRdb D gene call, TRBD2, has no DNA to confirm it. The germline V gene has CDR1 SGDLS and CDR2 YYNGEE. The CDR3 has 14 residues.

The chain uses TRBV4-1 and TRBJ1-1. The CDR3 consists of 14 residues. CDR1 is MGHRA, CDR2 YSYEKL, per germline. Here the CDR3 reads CASSPSTAGTEAFF.

This rearrangement joins TRBV20-1 to TRBJ1-1. Germline V gene lookup returns CDR1 DFQATT and CDR2 SNEGSKA (reference sequence). The CDR3 runs to 14 residues. The CDR3 is CSARWLTVNTEAFF.

The chain is built from TRBV5-6 and TRBJ2-7; TCRdb reports TRBD2, a call that lacks DNA to check it against. The CDR3 contains 15 residues. Germline lookup yields CDR1 SGHDT and CDR2 YYEEEE. The CDR3 loop is CASSFWGALLYEQYF.

This sequence joins TRBV7-2 and TRBJ2-5. Germline values: CDR1 SGHTA, CDR2 FQGNSA. The length of the CDR3 is 15 residues. The CDR3 sequence is CASSQVGDYQETQYF.

The CDR3 is CASSYVPSSGYTF. The V and J genes are TRBV6-5 and TRBJ1-2; TCRdb reports TRBD1, a call that lacks DNA to check it against. The CDR3 runs to 13 residues. Looked up from germline, CDR1 is MNHEY and CDR2 is SVGAGI.

This chain links TRBV7-8 with TRBJ2-2; TCRdb returns TRBD2, unconfirmable since there is no DNA. Looked up from germline, CDR1 is SGHVS and CDR2 is FQNEAQ. CDR3 length: 16 residues. CDR3: CASSALTSGTTGELFF.